The 19 T cell receptor beta chains reported below all come from one sample, sequenced in a study of cytomegalovirus exposure and HLA in healthy donors. Primers included in the PCR were 60 Vbeta and 13 Jbeta primers. Assay used: immunoSEQ multiplex PCR; TCRdb lists only in-frame clones, some missing. The data show 65,000 to 90,000 clones, over 70% seen once. The sample comprised PBMCs. The receptor source for this set is a man between 65 and 80 years old in good health and CMV-seronegative.

This clone was detected only a few times. The chain is built from TRBV13 and TRBJ1-1, with TRBD1 as a possible D gene (5 bases). This CDR3 contains 15 residues. With 3 bases removed from V and 5 bases from J, the gap between germline ends came to 16 bases. From germline, CDR1 is PRHDT and CDR2 FYEKMQ (reference sequence). This CDR3 reads CASSFEDQGYTEAFF. Here the CDR3 DNA reads TGTGCCAGCAGCTTTGAGGATCAGGGATATACTGAAGCTTTCTTT.

This chain links TRBV7-2 with TRBJ2-5; D might be TRBD2 (6 bases). This CDR3 is 18 amino acids long. V lost 1 base and J lost 6, with 24 bases in between. Germline V gives CDR1 SGHTA, CDR2 FQGNSA. Here the CDR3 reads CASSLVGSGNQGGKTQYF. CDR3 DNA: TGTGCCAGCAGCTTAGTGGGCTCGGGAAACCAGGGAGGAAAGACCCAGTACTTC.

The chain links TRBV6-1 to TRBJ2-4; no clear D gene. Germline loops: CDR1 MNHNS, CDR2 SASEGT. Trimming shortened V by 1 base and J by 0 bases, and 7 bases separated the two germline ends. The CDR3 consists of 15 residues. This chain's CDR3 is CASSEDRLAKNIQYF. The DNA for the CDR3 is TGTGCCAGCAGTGAAGACCGGTTAGCCAAAAACATTCAGTACTTC.

This chain links TRBV10-1 with TRBJ2-7, with 8 bases matching TRBD1. Germline V gene sequence: CDR1 WNHNN, CDR2 SYGVQD (reference sequence). The CDR3 length is 14 residues. V lost 4 bases and J lost 2; bases outside the gene matches: 4. The CDR3 sequence is CASSGTGGPYEQYF. CDR3 bases: TGCGCCAGCAGTGGAACAGGGGGACCCTACGAGCAGTACTTC.

The chain has TRBV7-2 and TRBJ2-3; the match to TRBD2 covers 8 bases. The CDR3 runs 16 residues. Germline values: CDR1 SGHTA, CDR2 FQGNSA. V shed 1 base and J 6 bases; nucleotides not matched to a gene: 9. The CDR3 nucleotides read TGTGCCAGCAGCTTAGTTGGGGGCCGGGGGGGGGATACGCAGTATTTT. As protein: CASSLVGGRGGDTQYF. The full variable domain, completed using reference TRBV7-2 and TRBJ2-3, is GAGVSQSPSNKVTEKGKDVELRCDPISGHTALYWYRQSLGQGLEFLIYFQGNSAPDKSGLPSDRFSAERTGGSVSTLTIQRTQQEDSAVYLCASSLVGGRGGDTQYFGPGTRLTVL.

The rearrangement joins TRBV6-4 to TRBJ2-6; 7 bases line up with TRBD1. Germline-derived CDR1 and CDR2 are MRHNA and SNTAGT. J was trimmed by 2 bases and V by 5 bases; bases with no gene match: 3. The CDR3 covers 15 residues. The CDR3: CASSSDRAGANVLTF. The CDR3 DNA reads TGTGCCAGCAGTTCAGACAGGGCTGGGGCCAACGTCCTGACTTTC.

For this clone: A junction boundary mismatches the germline segment, possibly from a read error. The CDR3 is CAGSATGFDQETQYF. The CDR3, as DNA: TGTGCCGGCAGTGCTACAGGGTTCGACCAAGAGACCCAGTACTTC. This chain uses TRBV6-1 with TRBJ2-5; perhaps TRBD1 as D (6 bases). The germline V gene encodes CDR1 MNHNS and CDR2 SASEGT. CDR3 length: 15 amino acids.

The chain has TRBV7-2 and TRBJ2-7; tentatively, D is TRBD1 (6 bases). The CDR3 runs to 16 residues. Trimming took 6 bases from V and 2 from J, leaving 20 bases between them. Looked up from germline, CDR1 is SGHTA and CDR2 is FQGNSA. The CDR3 region has the DNA TGTGCCAGCAGACCAACGTCCACAGGGCAGACCTACGAGCAGTACTTC. Its translation is CASRPTSTGQTYEQYF. Complete variable domain (other parts from reference TRBV7-2 and TRBJ2-7): GAGVSQSPSNKVTEKGKDVELRCDPISGHTALYWYRQSLGQGLEFLIYFQGNSAPDKSGLPSDRFSAERTGGSVSTLTIQRTQQEDSAVYLCASRPTSTGQTYEQYFGPGTRLTVT.

The chain links TRBV19 to TRBJ2-2, with D possibly matching TRBD1 (5 bases). CDR1 is LNHDA and CDR2 is SQIVND in the germline V gene (reference sequence). Trimming cost V 4 bases and J 9 bases, with 9 bases left between them. This CDR3 region has 12 residues. The CDR3 loop reads CASSTGLWELFF. For the CDR3, the DNA is TGTGCCAGTAGTACAGGGTTATGGGAGCTGTTTTTT.

The genes are TRBV19 and TRBJ2-2, with a weak D call TRBD2 (7 bases). CDR3 length: 14 amino acids. Germline V gene sequence: CDR1 LNHDA, CDR2 SQIVND (reference sequence). Trimming took off 7 bases at V and 5 bases at J, with 14 bases between the two ends. Written as DNA, the CDR3 is TGTGCCAGTACGGAACAGGGAGGGACCGGGGAGCTGTTTTTT. Translating it yields CASTEQGGTGELFF.

The rearrangement uses TRBV6-1 and TRBJ1-2; TRBD1 matches at 7 bases. CDR1 and CDR2 (germline): MNHNS, SASEGT. The trim removed 4 bases at V and 8 bases at J, leaving 10 bases unmatched. The CDR3 is 14 amino acids. This CDR3 is CASSGKGASGGYTF. The CDR3 DNA reads TGTGCCAGCAGTGGTAAGGGGGCATCGGGCGGCTACACCTTC.

The V and J genes are TRBV28 and TRBJ1-4; perhaps TRBD1 as D (6 bases). V was shortened by 3 bases and J by 2 bases, with 13 bases between the two germline ends. Germline V gives CDR1 MDHEN, CDR2 SYDVKM. CDR3 length equals 16 residues. CDR3 residues: CASSFHRALTNEKLFF. The CDR3 DNA sequence: TGTGCCAGCAGTTTCCACAGGGCTCTTACTAATGAAAAACTGTTTTTT.

The chain uses TRBV5-1 and TRBJ2-7; 13 bases align to TRBD2. This CDR3 is built from 16 residues. CDR1 and CDR2 from the germline V gene are SGHRS and YFSETQ. J gave up 3 bases and V 4 bases, and 7 bases lay outside the gene matches. CDR3 amino acids: CASSRTGTSGIYEQYF. CDR3 DNA sequence: TGCGCCAGCAGCCGAACCGGGACTAGCGGGATCTACGAGCAGTACTTC.

The V and J genes are TRBV11-2 and TRBJ2-1; TRBD2 matches 12 bases. Germline values: CDR1 SGHAT, CDR2 FQNNGV. This CDR3 has 15 residues. Trimming cost V 2 bases and J 7 bases; bases outside gene matches: 3. The CDR3 loop reads CASSLLAGGPNEQFF. Here the CDR3 DNA reads TGTGCCAGCAGCTTACTAGCGGGAGGGCCTAATGAGCAGTTCTTC.

CDR3 residues: CASSAILAGGQQFF. CDR3 bases: TGTGCCAGCAGCGCGATCCTAGCGGGGGGTCAGCAGTTCTTC. This sequence joins TRBV7-8 and TRBJ2-1; 11 nucleotides line up with TRBD2. The J segment lost 11 bases and the V segment lost 5 bases, leaving 8 bases of the junction unmatched. Looked up from germline, CDR1 is SGHVS and CDR2 is FQNEAQ. The CDR3 is 14 residues long.

This sequence joins TRBV7-9 and TRBJ2-7; 9 nucleotides align to TRBD1. CDR1 is SEHNR, CDR2 FQNEAQ, per germline (reference sequence). The trim removed 5 bases at V and 3 bases at J, leaving 5 bases unmatched. The CDR3 runs 14 residues. This chain's CDR3 is CASSPGQGYYEQYF. CDR3 in DNA: TGTGCCAGCAGCCCGGGACAGGGTTACTACGAGCAGTACTTC.

V and J are TRBV6-1 and TRBJ2-5, with 7 bases fitting TRBD2. V dropped 7 bases and J dropped 5; count of bases not matched to a gene: 7. The CDR3 totals 13 residues. Germline-derived CDR1 and CDR2 are MNHNS and SASEGT. The CDR3 sequence: CASTRLGGETQYF. The CDR3 DNA follows: TGTGCCAGCACCCGCCTCGGGGGGGAGACCCAGTACTTC.

V gene TRBV7-5 combines with J gene TRBJ2-5; the table's D call of TRBD1 was not tested on the DNA. TRBV7-5 is a recognized pseudogene. The length of the CDR3 is 15 residues. The DNA of the CDR3 is TGTGCCAGAAGCCTTCAAGACAGGGACCAAGAGACCCAGTACTTC. Amino acids: CARSLQDRDQETQYF.

The chain uses TRBV28 and TRBJ2-7, with D possibly matching TRBD1 (6 bases). Germline values: CDR1 MDHEN, CDR2 SYDVKM. CDR3 size: 12 residues. V was pared by 5 bases and J by 7 bases, with 12 bases between. CDR3 sequence: CASSPQGKEQYF. The CDR3 coding sequence is TGTGCCAGCAGTCCACAGGGTAAAGAGCAGTACTTC.